A single sample is the source of the 2 T cell receptor beta chains below, sequenced in a study of shared clonotypes between healthy human individuals. Assay: immunoSEQ multiplex PCR; the TCRdb copy retains only in-frame clones and omits some. This table holds about 1.5 million clones, 95% to 99% found once. Material: naive CD4+ T cells sorted from blood. Stated subset: CD45RA+ positively selected. These receptors came from a man aged 25 to 45 in good health.

The V and J genes are TRBV5-8 and TRBJ1-4; 7 nucleotides align to TRBD1. The CDR3 length is 14 residues. Unmatched junction bases numbered 6, after V lost 3 bases and J lost 7 bases. The germline gives CDR1 SGHTS, CDR2 YDEGEE. In DNA, the CDR3 is TGTGCCAGCAGCTCGGGACAGCCAGGTGAAAAACTGTTTTTT. Translating it yields CASSSGQPGEKLFF.

This clone was seen a single time. The V and J genes are TRBV9 and TRBJ2-3; D remains unclear. Germline CDR1 is SGDLS and CDR2 is YYNGEE. The CDR3 runs to 13 residues. Trimming removed 4 bases from V and 0 bases from J, with 6 bases in between. This CDR3 reads CASSHDSTDTQYF. The CDR3 region has the DNA TGTGCCAGCAGCCATGACAGCACAGATACGCAGTATTTT.